The present entry profiles one TCR beta chain with its context. These data originate in a study of regulatory T cells in long-lasting Graves disease. Time point specified: persistent/refractory GD, antithyroid drugs over 5 years with positive TRAb. Making the TCR library involved RNA that had been extracted from PBMCs. Germline loops: CDR1 MNHNS, CDR2 SASEGT. The CDR3 extends over 16 amino acids. J gave up 7 bases and V 6 bases, and 13 bases lay outside the gene matches. Arm-PCR of CDR3 regions and iRepertoire HTBI primers were used to build TCR beta libraries. TCRdb reanalysed the multiplex PCR reads using MiXCR and keeps one entry per CDR3 protein. The sample shows 500,000 to 700,000 distinct CDR3 sequences, 25% to 30% of them seen only once.

The TCR was taken from a female donor with Graves disease. This chain connects TRBV6-1 to TRBJ1-2; 11 nucleotides agree with TRBD1. The input for sequencing was peripheral blood mononuclear cells (PBMCs), taken when the disease was refractory, from a patient treated with antithyroid drugs. The CDR3 reads CASSPRTGGNRVGYTF. Written as DNA, the CDR3 is TGTGCCAGCAGCCCCAGGACAGGGGGCAACAGGGTTGGCTACACCTTC.